Each of the 17 T cell receptor beta chains below was sequenced from the same sample in a study of blood T cell repertoires in COVID-19. Data came from immunoSEQ multiplex PCR; TCRdb stores just in-frame clones and leaves some out. The repertoire holds roughly 300,000 clones, with roughly 83% as singletons. Sample: peripheral blood. These receptor sequences come from a human donor with COVID-19, enrolled during active disease. The donor label of this sample is uncertain.

The chain joins TRBV9 to TRBJ2-7; the match to TRBD1 covers 7 bases. Germline-derived CDR1 and CDR2 are SGDLS and YYNGEE. This CDR3 is built from 14 residues. The ends lost 0 bases at V and 2 bases at J; junction bases unmatched: 2. The CDR3 DNA sequence: TGTGCCAGCAGCGTAGGTGGGACAGCCTACGAGCAGTACTTC. Encoded protein: CASSVGGTAYEQYF.

Remarks on this clone: Other DNA sequences within the sample encode an identical CDR3. The V and J genes are TRBV5-1 and TRBJ2-2, with unresolved D. CDR1 and CDR2 from the germline V gene are SGHRS and YFSETQ. This CDR3 has 14 residues. Trimming took 0 bases from V and 1 from J, leaving 4 bases between them. CDR3 region: CASSLGQNTGELFF. DNA for the CDR3: TGCGCCAGCAGCTTGGGGCAGAACACCGGGGAGCTGTTTTTT.

This clone was seen just once. The chain joins TRBV7-9 to TRBJ2-5; 11 bases line up with TRBD2. Germline lookup yields CDR1 SEHNR and CDR2 FQNEAQ (reference sequence). Trimming took 4 bases from V and 5 from J; bases not matched to a gene: 9. The CDR3 extends over 16 amino acids. CDR3 protein: CASSWVIAGGRETQYF. Here the CDR3 DNA reads TGTGCCAGCAGCTGGGTGATAGCGGGAGGGCGGGAGACCCAGTACTTC.

The V call is TRBV7-6, the J call TRBJ1-1; D is possibly TRBD1 (5 bases). Germline CDR1 SGHVS, CDR2 FNYEAQ. The CDR3 sequence is 14 residues long. The V gene lost 1 base and the J gene lost 5 bases, with 11 bases spanning the gap. The DNA for the CDR3 is TGTGCCAGCAGCTTAGAGGTGGCAGGGACTGAAGCTTTCTTT. Translated: CASSLEVAGTEAFF.

The V gene is TRBV2, the J gene TRBJ2-7, with D possibly being TRBD2 (6 bases). The CDR3 sequence is 14 residues long. V was pared by 4 bases and J by 2 bases, with 12 bases between. From germline, CDR1 is SNHLY and CDR2 FYNNEI. The CDR3 region is CASSVYGSAYEQYF. Written as DNA, the CDR3 is TGTGCCAGCAGTGTTTACGGGAGTGCCTACGAGCAGTACTTC.

This clone was picked up one time. The gene calls are TRBV6-1 and TRBJ2-6; the D is unclear. The CDR3 length is 15 residues. V was trimmed by 2 bases and J by 2 bases, leaving 7 bases between them. CDR1 and CDR2 (germline): MNHNS, SASEGT. The CDR3 DNA follows: TGTGCCAGCAGTGAACTTGGGCCTGGGGCCAACGTCCTGACTTTC. Encoded protein: CASSELGPGANVLTF.

The J gene is TRBJ1-3, the V gene TRBV28; D gene uncertain. The CDR3 runs to 12 residues. Trimming stripped 11 bases from V and 4 bases from J, with 12 bases between. The germline CDR1 and CDR2 sequences are MDHEN and SYDVKM. CDR3 DNA: TGTGCCGCGCGGGGTAACGGAAACACCATATATTTT. Amino acids: CAARGNGNTIYF.

A remark on this clone: Compared with germline, one end of the junction differs, possibly owing to a read error. The V gene is TRBV6-6, the J gene TRBJ2-7; 10 nucleotides line up with TRBD1. Germline V gene lookup returns CDR1 MNHNY and CDR2 SVGAGI (reference sequence). The CDR3 has 14 residues. CDR3 protein: CASSPTGGSDEQYF. The CDR3 nucleotides are TGTGCCAGCAGCCCGACAGGGGGCTCCGACGAGCAGTACTTC.

The rearrangement uses TRBV3-1 (or the pseudogene TRBV3-2) and TRBJ1-4, with TRBD1 matching 11 bases. Germline CDR1 reads LGHDT; CDR2 reads YNNKEL (reference sequence). The CDR3 length is 16 residues. With V trimmed by 4 bases and J by 4 bases, 5 bases remained unmatched. CDR3 sequence: CASSLRTGGDNEKLFF. DNA of the CDR3: TGTGCCAGCAGCCTCCGGACAGGGGGCGATAATGAAAAACTGTTTTTT.

The chain carries TRBV27 and TRBJ2-7; 8 positions agree with TRBD2. V gave up 5 bases and J gave up 2 bases; unmatched junction bases: 11. The length of the CDR3 is 16 residues. Germline V gene lookup returns CDR1 MNHEY and CDR2 SMNVEV (reference sequence). This CDR3 is CASSRTSSGRAYEQYF. The CDR3 nucleotides are TGTGCCAGCAGTCGCACTTCTAGCGGGCGAGCCTACGAGCAGTACTTC.

The rearrangement uses TRBV11-1 and TRBJ2-7, with 8 bases that match TRBD2. V lost 1 base to trimming and J lost 4 bases; unmatched junction nucleotides: 3. Germline values: CDR1 SGHAT, CDR2 FQDESV (reference sequence). The CDR3 runs to 14 residues. The DNA for the CDR3 is TGTGCCAGCAGCTTAGAAGCGGGAGAATACGAGCAGTACTTC. Residues: CASSLEAGEYEQYF.

The J gene is TRBJ1-1, the V gene TRBV28; 7 bases agree with TRBD1. This CDR3 has 14 residues. After removal of 4 bases from V and 3 bases from J, the junction contained 5 bases not matched to a gene. Germline V lookup: CDR1 MDHEN, CDR2 SYDVKM. The CDR3 loop is CASSSPGTDTEAFF. DNA for the CDR3: TGTGCCAGCAGTTCCCCGGGGACAGACACTGAAGCTTTCTTT.

The V and J genes are TRBV28 and TRBJ1-4; tentative D call: TRBD1 (6 bases). The CDR3 is 14 residues long. Germline CDR1 reads MDHEN; CDR2 reads SYDVKM. V was clipped by 6 bases and J by 3 bases, with 11 bases between them. CDR3 in amino acids: CASRPGGPNEKLFF. CDR3 bases: TGTGCCAGCAGGCCCGGGGGGCCTAATGAAAAACTGTTTTTT.

The chain employs TRBV3-1 (or the pseudogene TRBV3-2) and TRBJ1-4; no reliable D call. The CDR3 covers 15 residues. V was trimmed by 1 base and J by 8 bases, leaving 14 bases between them. CDR1 LGHDT and CDR2 YNNKEL come from the germline V gene (reference sequence). The CDR3 DNA is TGTGCCAGCAGCCAAGTCGGCGGGATAGGGGAAAAACTGTTTTTT. Translated, it gives CASSQVGGIGEKLFF.

The chain joins TRBV30 to TRBJ1-1; tentative D call: TRBD1 (5 bases). CDR1 and CDR2 from the germline V gene are GTSNPN and SVGIG (reference sequence). Trimming left V 0 bases short and J 5 bases short, with 10 bases between. The CDR3 has 13 amino acids. CDR3 sequence (DNA): TGTGCCTGGAGTGTACTGGAGGGGACTGAAGCTTTCTTT. Translating it yields CAWSVLEGTEAFF.

The chain couples TRBV5-4 to TRBJ2-5; D might be TRBD1 (6 bases). Per germline, CDR1 SGHNT and CDR2 YYREEE (reference sequence). The CDR3 is 14 amino acids. Trimming removed 4 bases from V and 0 bases from J, with 10 bases in between. CDR3 nucleotides: TGTGCCAGCAGCAAGCGACAGGACCAAGAGACCCAGTACTTC. Its protein product is CASSKRQDQETQYF.

The rearrangement joins TRBV19 to TRBJ1-2; D call uncertain. V lost 5 bases and J 2 bases, leaving 15 bases between the germline ends. The germline V gene encodes CDR1 LNHDA and CDR2 SQIVND (reference sequence). This CDR3 contains 15 residues. This CDR3 is CASSPYLGGNYGYTF. CDR3 sequence (DNA): TGTGCCAGTAGTCCCTACTTAGGAGGGAACTATGGCTACACCTTC.